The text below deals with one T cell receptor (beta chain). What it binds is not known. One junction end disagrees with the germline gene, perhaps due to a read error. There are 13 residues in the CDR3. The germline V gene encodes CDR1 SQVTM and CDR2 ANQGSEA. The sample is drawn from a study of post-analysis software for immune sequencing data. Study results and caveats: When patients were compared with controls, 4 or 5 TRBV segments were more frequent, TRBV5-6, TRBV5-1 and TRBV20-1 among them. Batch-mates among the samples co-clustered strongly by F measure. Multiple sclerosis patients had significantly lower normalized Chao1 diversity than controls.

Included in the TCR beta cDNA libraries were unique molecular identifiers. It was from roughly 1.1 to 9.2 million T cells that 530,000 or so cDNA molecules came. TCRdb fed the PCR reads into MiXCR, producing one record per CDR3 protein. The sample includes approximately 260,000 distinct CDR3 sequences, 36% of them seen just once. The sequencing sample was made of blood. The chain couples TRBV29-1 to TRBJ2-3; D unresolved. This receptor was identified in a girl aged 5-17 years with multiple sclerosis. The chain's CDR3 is CSVGSPGTDAQYF. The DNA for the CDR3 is TGCAGCGTTGGGAGTCCCGGAACAGATGCGCAGTATTTT.